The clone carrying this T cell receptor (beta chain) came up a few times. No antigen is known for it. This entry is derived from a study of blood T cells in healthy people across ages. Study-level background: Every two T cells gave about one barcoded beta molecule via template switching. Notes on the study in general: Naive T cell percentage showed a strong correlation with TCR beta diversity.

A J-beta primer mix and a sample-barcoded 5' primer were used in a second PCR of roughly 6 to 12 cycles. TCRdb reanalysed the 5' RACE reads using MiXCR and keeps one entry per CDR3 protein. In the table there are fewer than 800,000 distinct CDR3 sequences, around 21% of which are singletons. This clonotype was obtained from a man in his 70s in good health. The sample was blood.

CDR3 coding DNA: TGTGCCACCAGTGATTCAGGACTAGCGGATAATGAGCAGTTCTTC. This encodes CATSDSGLADNEQFF. This chain links TRBV24-1 with TRBJ2-1; 10 bases align to TRBD2. Germline V gene lookup returns CDR1 KGHDR and CDR2 SFDVKD. V was pared by 2 bases and J by 7 bases, with 4 bases of the junction left unmatched. The CDR3 is 15 amino acids.